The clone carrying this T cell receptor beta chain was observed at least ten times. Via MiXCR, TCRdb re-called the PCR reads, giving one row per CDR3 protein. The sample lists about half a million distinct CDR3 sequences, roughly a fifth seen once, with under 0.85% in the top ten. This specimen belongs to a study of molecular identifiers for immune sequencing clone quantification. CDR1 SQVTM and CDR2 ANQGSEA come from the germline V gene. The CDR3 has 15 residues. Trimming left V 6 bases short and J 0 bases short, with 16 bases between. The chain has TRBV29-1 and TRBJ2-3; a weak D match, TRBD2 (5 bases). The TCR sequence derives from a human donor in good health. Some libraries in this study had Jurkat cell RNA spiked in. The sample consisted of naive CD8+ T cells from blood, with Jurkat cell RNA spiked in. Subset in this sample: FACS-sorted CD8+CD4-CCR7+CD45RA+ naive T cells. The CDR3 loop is CSVAPRDYSTDTQYF. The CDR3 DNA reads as TGCAGCGTCGCGCCCCGGGATTATAGCACAGATACGCAGTATTTT.